This TCR beta chain was recovered during a study of blood T cell repertoires in COVID-19. Study-level background: The United States, Italy and Spain were the sources of the acute and convalescent COVID-19 samples. In each case, the material was cDNA or gDNA derived from T cells, B-cell-depleted T cells, or PBMCs.

Germline V CDR1 and CDR2: SQVTM, ANQGSEA. V lost 4 bases and J lost 5; bases outside the gene matches: 9. The length of the CDR3 is 14 residues. Original methodology: The authors estimated nucleated cell counts from reference gene primer amplification. Assay used: immunoSEQ multiplex PCR; TCRdb lists only in-frame clones, some missing. V, J and clone size are taken as reported in that table, and D and trimming were inferred from the DNA itself. Found here are some 100,000 clones, nearly 90% of them singletons; the top ten hold about 6%. This clonotype was sampled from an older woman with acute or convalescent COVID-19. The sequenced sample was peripheral blood. The rearrangement links TRBV29-1 to TRBJ2-3; 7 bases fit TRBD2. CDR3 DNA sequence: TGCAGCGTTGTTCCCGACCGCGGGAGAGATACGCAGTATTTT. This codes for CSVVPDRGRDTQYF.